This T cell receptor beta chain was recorded in a study of blood T cell repertoires in COVID-19. About the research overall: Acute and convalescent COVID-19 specimens originated in the United States, Italy and Spain. PBMCs, B-cell-depleted T cells, or T cells provided the cDNA or gDNA that made up the material.

V was pared by 8 bases and J by 0 bases, with 13 bases between. The CDR3 is made up of 14 amino acids. Germline V gene sequence: CDR1 LNHNV, CDR2 YYDKDF (reference sequence). In the authors' methods: Amplifying reference gene primers gave estimates of nucleated cell counts. Sequencing used immunoSEQ multiplex PCR; TCRdb keeps in-frame clones, though not all of them. D and trimming were read from the DNA, whereas the V and J calls and clone size are those reported in that table. This sample has some 300,000 clones; 70% to 90% occur once, and the top ten carry more than 6.5%. This receptor was obtained from a woman aged 25 to 39 who had recovered from COVID-19. What was sequenced was peripheral blood. This sequence joins TRBV15 and TRBJ1-2; no definite D call. DNA for the CDR3: TGTGCCACCTCAAGAGACGGAGCTAACTATGGCTACACCTTC. Translating it yields CATSRDGANYGYTF.